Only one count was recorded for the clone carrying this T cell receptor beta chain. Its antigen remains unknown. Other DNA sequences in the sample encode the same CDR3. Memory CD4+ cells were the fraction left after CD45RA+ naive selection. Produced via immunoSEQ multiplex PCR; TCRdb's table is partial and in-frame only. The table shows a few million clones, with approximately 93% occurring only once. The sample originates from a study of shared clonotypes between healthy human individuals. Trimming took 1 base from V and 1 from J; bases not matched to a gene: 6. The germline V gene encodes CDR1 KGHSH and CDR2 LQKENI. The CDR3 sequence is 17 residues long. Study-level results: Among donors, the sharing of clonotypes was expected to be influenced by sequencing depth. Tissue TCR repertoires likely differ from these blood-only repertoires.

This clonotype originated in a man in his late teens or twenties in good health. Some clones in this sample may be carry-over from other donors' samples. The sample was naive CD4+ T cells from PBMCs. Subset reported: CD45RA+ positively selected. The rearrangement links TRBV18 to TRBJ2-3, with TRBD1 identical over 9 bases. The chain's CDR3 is CASSPLGQGTGTDTQYF. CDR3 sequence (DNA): TGTGCCAGCTCACCACTGGGACAGGGAACCGGCACAGATACGCAGTATTTT.